Sequencing of this TCR beta chain was carried out in a study of cytomegalovirus exposure and HLA in healthy donors. In the study overall: Tens of millions of unique TCRs from HLA-typed donors made up an early data release. Study-level results: Investigators reported 150 to 200 TCR beta chains as tied to cytomegalovirus. An assumption of roughly uniform sequencing depth across donors underlay the presence/absence analyses.

The CDR3 has 17 amino acids. Germline V CDR1 and CDR2: LGHNA, YSLEER. Trimming took 1 base from V and 3 from J, leaving 15 bases between them. The PCR employed 60 Vbeta primers together with 13 Jbeta primers. TCRdb's table, derived via immunoSEQ multiplex PCR, lists solely in-frame clones and lacks some. The table records some 110,000 clones, 74% of them present only once. About this clone: The antigen is not known.

The sequenced sample was PBMCs. V is TRBV4-3 and J is TRBJ1-4; maybe TRBD1 (6 bases). This clonotype was sampled from a woman aged 45-59 years in good health and CMV-seropositive. CDR3 DNA sequence: TGCGCCAGCAGCCAAGGGCAGAACAGGGTGCCTAATGAAAAACTGTTTTTT. Amino acid sequence: CASSQGQNRVPNEKLFF.